This T cell receptor (beta chain) was identified during a study of blood T cells in healthy people across ages. Caucasian individuals from Russia who were healthy and aged about 6 to 95 acted as donors. Whenever a sample was processed, at least 6.5 million PBMCs were isolated. Total RNA, at least 5 micrograms per sample, was extracted from PBMCs. This clonotype turned up a few times. V was pared by 5 bases and J by 7 bases, with 14 bases between. The CDR3 spans 13 residues. The germline CDR1 and CDR2 sequences are MDHEN and SYDVKM. A second about 7 to 11 cycle PCR used barcoded and J-beta primers. TCRdb re-analysed the 5' RACE reads in MiXCR, keeping a single row per CDR3 protein. The sample includes 600,000 to 850,000 distinct CDR3 sequences, 25% of them seen just once. The sample was also linked to a second study, of T cells of mothers and their children. As reported in that work: Donation involved three healthy Caucasian mothers and the six children that they had.

The source material was blood. The chain uses TRBV28 and TRBJ2-5, with D unresolved. This receptor was taken from a boy aged 5-17 years in good health. CDR3: CASSPPPGGTQYF. The DNA for the CDR3 is TGTGCCAGCAGTCCCCCCCCGGGCGGGACCCAGTACTTC.